This T cell receptor (beta chain) emerged from a study of blood T cell repertoires in COVID-19. Trimming removed 0 bases from V and 0 bases from J, with 9 bases in between. CDR3 length: 16 amino acids. Germline V gene sequence: CDR1 KGHSH, CDR2 LQKENI. In the authors' workflow: Nucleated cell number was recorded as an estimate derived from reference gene primer amplification. Produced via immunoSEQ multiplex PCR; TCRdb's table is partial and in-frame only. The V and J calls and clone size were taken over from that table, and D and trimming were inferred from the DNA. The sample lists around 99,000 clones, about 90% occurring once.

This rearrangement joins TRBV18 to TRBJ1-3; D not certain. Sequencing was performed on peripheral blood. This TCR was recovered from a human donor in a cohort sampled during active COVID-19. The CDR3, as DNA: TGTGCCAGCTCACCACCGAGCCAAAACTCTGGAAACACCATATATTTT. Translating it yields CASSPPSQNSGNTIYF.